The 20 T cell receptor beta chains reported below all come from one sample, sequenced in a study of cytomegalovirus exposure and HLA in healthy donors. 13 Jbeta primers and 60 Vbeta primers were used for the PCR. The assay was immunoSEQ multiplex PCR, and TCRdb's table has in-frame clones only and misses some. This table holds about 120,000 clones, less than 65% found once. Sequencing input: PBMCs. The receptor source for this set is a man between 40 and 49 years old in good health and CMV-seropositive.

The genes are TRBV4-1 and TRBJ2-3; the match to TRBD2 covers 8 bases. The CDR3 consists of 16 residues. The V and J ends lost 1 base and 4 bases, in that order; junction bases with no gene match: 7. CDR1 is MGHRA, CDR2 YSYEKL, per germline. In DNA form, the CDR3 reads TGCGCCAGCAGCCAAGGGCTAGCGGGCGTGGCAGATACGCAGTATTTT. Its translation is CASSQGLAGVADTQYF.

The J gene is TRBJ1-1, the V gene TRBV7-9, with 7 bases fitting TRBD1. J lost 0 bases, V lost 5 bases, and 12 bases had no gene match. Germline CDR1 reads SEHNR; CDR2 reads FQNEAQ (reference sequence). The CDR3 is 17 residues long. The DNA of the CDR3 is TGTGCCAGCAGCACAGGGGAGCTGGGACGGTTGAACACTGAAGCTTTCTTT. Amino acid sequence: CASSTGELGRLNTEAFF.

CDR3 nucleotide sequence: TGTGCCAGCTCACCAGGGACAGGGTCCCTCCCTGGCTACACCTTC. Its protein product is CASSPGTGSLPGYTF. V is TRBV18 and J is TRBJ1-2; 9 bases are a match to TRBD1. The CDR3 totals 15 residues. V lost 2 bases, J lost 7 bases, and 8 bases stayed unmatched. Germline V CDR1 and CDR2: KGHSH, LQKENI.

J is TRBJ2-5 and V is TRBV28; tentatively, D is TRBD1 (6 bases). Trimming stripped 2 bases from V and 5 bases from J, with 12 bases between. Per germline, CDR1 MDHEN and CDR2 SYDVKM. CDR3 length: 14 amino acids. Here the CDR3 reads CASSLGGRRETQYF. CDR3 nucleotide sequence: TGTGCCAGCAGTTTAGGGGGCCGGCGGGAGACCCAGTACTTC.

CDR3 DNA: TGTGCCAGCTGGGCGACCGGGGAGCTGTTTTTT. As protein: CASWATGELFF. The chain carries TRBV6-5 and TRBJ2-2; D call uncertain. Deletions cut 8 bases from V and 5 bases from J, with 6 bases between. The CDR3 covers 11 residues. CDR1 and CDR2 from the germline V gene are MNHEY and SVGAGI.

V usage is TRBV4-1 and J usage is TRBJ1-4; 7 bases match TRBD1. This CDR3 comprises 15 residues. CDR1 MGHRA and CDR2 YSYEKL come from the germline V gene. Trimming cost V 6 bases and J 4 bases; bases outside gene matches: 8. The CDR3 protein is CASSDQGGNNEKLFF. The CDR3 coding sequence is TGCGCCAGCAGTGACCAGGGGGGAAATAATGAAAAACTGTTTTTT.

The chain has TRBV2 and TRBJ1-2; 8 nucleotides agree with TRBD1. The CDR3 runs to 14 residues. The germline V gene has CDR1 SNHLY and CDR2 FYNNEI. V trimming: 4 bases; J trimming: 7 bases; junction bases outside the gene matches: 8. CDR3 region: CASSGTGSVLGYTF. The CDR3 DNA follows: TGTGCCAGCAGTGGGACAGGGTCAGTTCTTGGCTACACCTTC. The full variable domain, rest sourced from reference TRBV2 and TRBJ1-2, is EPEVTQTPSHQVTQMGQEVILRCVPISNHLYFYWYRQILGQKVEFLVSFYNNEISEKSEIFDDQFSVERPDGSNFTLKIRSTKLEDSAMYFCASSGTGSVLGYTFGSGTRLTVV.

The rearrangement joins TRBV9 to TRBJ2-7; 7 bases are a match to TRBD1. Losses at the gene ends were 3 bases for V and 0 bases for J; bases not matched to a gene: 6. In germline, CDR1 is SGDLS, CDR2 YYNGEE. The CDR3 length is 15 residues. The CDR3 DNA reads TGTGCCAGCAGCGATGGGACAGCCAACTCCTACGAGCAGTACTTC. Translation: CASSDGTANSYEQYF.

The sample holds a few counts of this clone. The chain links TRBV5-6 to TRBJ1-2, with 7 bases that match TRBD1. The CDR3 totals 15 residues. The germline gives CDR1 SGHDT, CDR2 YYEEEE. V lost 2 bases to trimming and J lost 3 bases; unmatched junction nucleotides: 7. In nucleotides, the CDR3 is TGTGCCAGCAGCTTTTATTCCGGACAGGACTATGGCTACACCTTC. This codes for CASSFYSGQDYGYTF.

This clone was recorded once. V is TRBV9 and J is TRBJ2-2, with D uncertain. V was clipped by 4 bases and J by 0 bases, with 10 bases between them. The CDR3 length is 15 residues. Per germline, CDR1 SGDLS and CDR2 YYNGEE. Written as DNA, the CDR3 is TGTGCCAGCAGCTCCCCCGAGCCGAACACCGGGGAGCTGTTTTTT. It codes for CASSSPEPNTGELFF.

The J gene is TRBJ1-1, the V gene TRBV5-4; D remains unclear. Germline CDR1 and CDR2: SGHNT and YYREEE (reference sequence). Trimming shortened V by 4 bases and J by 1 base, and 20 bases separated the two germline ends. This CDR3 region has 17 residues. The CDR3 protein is CASSLISAAGRNTEAFF. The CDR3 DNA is TGTGCCAGCAGCCTCATAAGTGCGGCTGGGAGGAACACTGAAGCTTTCTTT.

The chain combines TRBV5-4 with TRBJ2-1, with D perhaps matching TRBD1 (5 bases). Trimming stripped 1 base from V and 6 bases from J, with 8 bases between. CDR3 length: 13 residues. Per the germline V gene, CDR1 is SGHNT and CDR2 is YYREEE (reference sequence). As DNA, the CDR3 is TGTGCCAGCAGCTTGACCAGGGCCAATGAGCAGTTCTTC. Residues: CASSLTRANEQFF.

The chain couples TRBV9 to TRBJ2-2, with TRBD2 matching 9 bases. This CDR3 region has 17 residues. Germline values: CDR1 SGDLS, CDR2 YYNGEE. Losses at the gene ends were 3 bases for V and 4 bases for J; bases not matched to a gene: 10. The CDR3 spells CASSETAGGRGTGELFF. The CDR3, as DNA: TGTGCCAGCAGCGAGACGGCGGGGGGGCGTGGCACCGGGGAGCTGTTTTTT.

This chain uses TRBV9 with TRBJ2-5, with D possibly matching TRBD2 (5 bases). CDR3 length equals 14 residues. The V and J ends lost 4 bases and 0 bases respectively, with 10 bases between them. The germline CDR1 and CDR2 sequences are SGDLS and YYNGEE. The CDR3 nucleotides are TGTGCCAGCAGCCCGAGGGCCCACCAAGAGACCCAGTACTTC. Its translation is CASSPRAHQETQYF.

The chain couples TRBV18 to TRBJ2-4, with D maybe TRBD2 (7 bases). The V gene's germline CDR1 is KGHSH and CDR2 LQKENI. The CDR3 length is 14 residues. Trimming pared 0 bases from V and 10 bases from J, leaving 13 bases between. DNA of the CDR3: TGTGCCAGCTCACCACCCGGAGGGGGAGGGATTCAGTACTTC. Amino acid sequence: CASSPPGGGGIQYF.

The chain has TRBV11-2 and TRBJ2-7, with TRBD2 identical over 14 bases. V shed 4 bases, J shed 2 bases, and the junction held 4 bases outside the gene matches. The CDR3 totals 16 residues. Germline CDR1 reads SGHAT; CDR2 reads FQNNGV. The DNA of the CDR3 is TGTGCCAGCAGCTCGGGGGGACTAGCGGGAGCCTACGAGCAGTACTTC. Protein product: CASSSGGLAGAYEQYF.

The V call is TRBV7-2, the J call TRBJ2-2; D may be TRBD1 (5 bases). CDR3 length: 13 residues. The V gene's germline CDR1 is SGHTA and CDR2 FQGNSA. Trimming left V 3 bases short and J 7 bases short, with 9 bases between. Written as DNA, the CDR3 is TGTGCCAGCAGCTTTAGGGGAAACGGGGAGCTGTTTTTT. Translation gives CASSFRGNGELFF.

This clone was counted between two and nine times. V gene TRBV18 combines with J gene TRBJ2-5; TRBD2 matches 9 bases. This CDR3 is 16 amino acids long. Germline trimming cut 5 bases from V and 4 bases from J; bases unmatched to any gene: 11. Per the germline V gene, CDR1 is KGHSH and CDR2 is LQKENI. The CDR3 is CASSSGAGGGRETQYF. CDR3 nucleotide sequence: TGTGCCAGCTCATCCGGAGCGGGAGGAGGACGAGAGACCCAGTACTTC.

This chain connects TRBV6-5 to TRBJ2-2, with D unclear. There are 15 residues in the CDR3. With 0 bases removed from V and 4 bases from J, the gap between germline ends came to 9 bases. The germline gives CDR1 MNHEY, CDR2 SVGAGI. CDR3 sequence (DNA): TGTGCCAGCAGTTACTCGATAGAGTCCACCGGGGAGCTGTTTTTT. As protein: CASSYSIESTGELFF.

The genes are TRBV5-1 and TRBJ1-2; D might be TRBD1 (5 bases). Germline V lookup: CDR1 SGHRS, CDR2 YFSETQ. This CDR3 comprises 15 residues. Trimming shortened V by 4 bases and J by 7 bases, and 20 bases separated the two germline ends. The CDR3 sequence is CASSPTPTRVGGYTF. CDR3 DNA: TGCGCCAGCAGCCCCACCCCGACCAGGGTCGGTGGCTACACCTTC.